This TCR beta chain derives from a study of blood T cell repertoires in COVID-19. Authors' data handling: Amplification of reference gene primers provided the estimated nucleated cell counts. Produced via immunoSEQ multiplex PCR; TCRdb's table is partial and in-frame only. Clonal size and the V and J genes are those of that table, whereas D and trimming came from the DNA. The sample carries some 170,000 clones, around 80% recorded once. The V segment lost 5 bases and the J segment 8 bases; nucleotides outside the gene matches: 11. Germline V gene lookup returns CDR1 SGHVS and CDR2 FNYEAQ. This CDR3 has 15 residues.

The material sequenced was PBMCs or T cells enriched from blood (not recorded which). This clonotype originated in a man aged 35-49 years who had recovered from COVID-19. The rearrangement links TRBV7-6 to TRBJ2-1; 8 positions agree with TRBD1. The CDR3 coding sequence is TGTGCCAGCAGCCTACTGACAGGGGCGTCAGATGAGCAGTTCTTC. Its translation is CASSLLTGASDEQFF.